The source of this TCR beta chain is a study of blood T cell repertoires in COVID-19. At the level of the study: Collection of acute and convalescent COVID-19 samples took place in the United States, Italy and Spain.

This CDR3 spans 15 amino acids. Germline values: CDR1 WSHSY, CDR2 SAAADI. With V trimmed by 6 bases and J by 2 bases, 1 base remained unmatched. Original analysis: Estimated nucleated cell counts came from reference gene primer amplification. The data were produced by immunoSEQ multiplex PCR, yet TCRdb's version contains in-frame clones alone and is incomplete. V and J calls and clone size are those listed in that table; D and trimming were worked out from the DNA. This table holds approximately 300,000 clones, 86% found once. Enrolled through a virtual design, the participants were between roughly 18 and 89 years of age and came from 24 US areas. Recovered Cohort 3 donors showed two negative PCRs, clearance, or symptom resolution.

Input material: PBMCs or T cells enriched from blood (not recorded which). This receptor was obtained from a man aged 25-45 years who had recovered from COVID-19. This chain uses TRBV10-2 with TRBJ2-3; the match to TRBD2 covers 14 bases. The CDR3 region has the DNA TGCGCCAGCAGGACTAGCGGGGGGGCCACAGATACGCAGTATTTT. This sequence encodes CASRTSGGATDTQYF.